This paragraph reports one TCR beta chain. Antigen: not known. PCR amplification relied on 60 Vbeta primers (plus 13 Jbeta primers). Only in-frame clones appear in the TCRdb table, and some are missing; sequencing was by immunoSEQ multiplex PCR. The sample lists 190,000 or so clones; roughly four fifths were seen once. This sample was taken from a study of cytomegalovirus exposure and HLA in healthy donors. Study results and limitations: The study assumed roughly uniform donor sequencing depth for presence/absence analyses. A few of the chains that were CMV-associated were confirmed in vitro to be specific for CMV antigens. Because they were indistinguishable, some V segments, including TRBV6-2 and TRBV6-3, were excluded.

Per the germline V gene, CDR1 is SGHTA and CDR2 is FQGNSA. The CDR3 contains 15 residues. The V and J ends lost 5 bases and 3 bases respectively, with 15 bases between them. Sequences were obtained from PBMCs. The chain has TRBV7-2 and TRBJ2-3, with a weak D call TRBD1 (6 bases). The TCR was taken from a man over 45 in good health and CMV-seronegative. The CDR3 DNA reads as TGTGCCAGCAGCCTTACAGGGCTGGGGACAGATACGCAGTATTTT. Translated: CASSLTGLGTDTQYF.